These 23 T cell receptor beta chains came from one sample sequenced in a study of cytomegalovirus exposure and HLA in healthy donors (dated by TCRdb to about 2017). Libraries were built with the immunoSEQ multiplex PCR assay. A mixture of 60 forward primers for TCR Vbeta segments and 13 reverse primers for TCR Jbeta segments was used in the multiplex PCR. Drawn from immuneACCESS, this table holds only the in-frame rearrangements with V and J called that TCRdb kept. Clones are partly lost; checked studies trace under half to an unresolved V gene and leave the rest unexplained. The sample table shows some 170,000 clones, and roughly two thirds are seen once. The biggest ten clones account for over 2.5% of the sample. Source material: PBMCs. These receptor sequences come from a woman aged 25 to 39 in good health and CMV-seronegative.

This clone has only a few counts. The V gene is TRBV18, the J gene TRBJ1-5; D is undetermined. This CDR3 contains 14 residues. The V end lost 2 bases, the J end lost 4 bases, and 9 bases lay between the germline ends. Looked up from germline, CDR1 is KGHSH and CDR2 is LQKENI. The CDR3 region is CASSPMNENQPQHF. DNA for the CDR3: TGTGCCAGCTCACCAATGAATGAGAATCAGCCCCAGCATTTT.

This rearrangement joins TRBV30 to TRBJ2-5; 8 positions match TRBD1. The tail of the sequence fits TRBJ2-7 better, so the J call may be wrong. There are 13 residues in the CDR3. Per germline, CDR1 GTSNPN and CDR2 SVGIG (reference sequence). The CDR3 protein is CAWSGQGFGEQYF. The CDR3 nucleotides read TGTGCCTGGAGCGGACAGGGATTCGGCGAGCAGTACTTC.

The chain has TRBV7-3 and TRBJ1-1, with D possibly TRBD1 on 6 matching bases. The CDR3 runs 13 residues. V was clipped by 5 bases and J by 6 bases, with 13 bases between them. CDR1 and CDR2 from the germline V gene are SGHTA and FQGTGA. The CDR3 reads CASSQGGLAEAFF. As DNA, the CDR3 is TGTGCCAGCAGCCAAGGGGGTTTAGCTGAAGCTTTCTTT.

The gene calls are TRBV27 and TRBJ1-1, with D perhaps matching TRBD1 (5 bases). Trimming took 5 bases from V and 1 from J, leaving 17 bases between them. The CDR3 extends over 16 amino acids. Germline values: CDR1 MNHEY, CDR2 SMNVEV (reference sequence). The CDR3 region is CASSPIPGAGNTEAFF. The CDR3, as DNA: TGTGCCAGCAGTCCCATCCCTGGGGCCGGGAACACTGAAGCTTTCTTT.

On this clone: At one end, the junction sequence differs from germline, possibly due to a read error. V usage is TRBV27 and J usage is TRBJ2-7; D ambiguous. Germline CDR1 is MNHEY and CDR2 is SMNVEV (reference sequence). The CDR3 extends over 12 amino acids. The CDR3 loop reads CATMGYSYGQYF. In nucleotides, the CDR3 is TGTGCCACGATGGGCTATTCCTACGGGCAGTACTTC.

In its sample, this clone was seen a few times. The V call is TRBV7-9, the J call TRBJ2-7; D unresolved. Per the germline V gene, CDR1 is SEHNR and CDR2 is FQNEAQ (reference sequence). Trimming cost V 4 bases and J 4 bases, with 11 bases left between them. CDR3 length: 13 amino acids. In nucleotides, the CDR3 is TGTGCCAGCAGCTCGCTACGCTCATACGAGCAGTACTTC. As protein: CASSSLRSYEQYF.

The rearrangement links TRBV7-8 to TRBJ2-5; 7 bases match TRBD1. The germline gives CDR1 SGHVS, CDR2 FQNEAQ. The CDR3 extends over 13 amino acids. With V trimmed by 3 bases and J by 3 bases, 1 base remained unmatched. This CDR3 reads CASSLGQKETQYF. The CDR3 DNA sequence: TGTGCCAGCAGCTTGGGACAGAAAGAGACCCAGTACTTC.

This clone appeared a single time. The rearrangement joins TRBV14 to TRBJ1-1; no firm D call. CDR3 length: 15 residues. Trimming took off 4 bases at V and 1 base at J, with 13 bases between the two ends. The germline V gene encodes CDR1 SGHDN and CDR2 FVKESK. The chain's CDR3 is CASSPRGHQNTEAFF. As DNA, the CDR3 is TGTGCCAGCAGCCCGCGAGGCCACCAGAACACTGAAGCTTTCTTT.

This chain links TRBV19 with TRBJ2-7, with 15 bases that match TRBD2. Germline V gives CDR1 LNHDA, CDR2 SQIVND (reference sequence). This CDR3 has 18 amino acids. Trimming at V came to 4 bases and at J to 2 bases, leaving 9 bases not matched to a gene. As DNA, the CDR3 is TGTGCCAGTAGTAGGGATGGACTAGCGGGAGGGATGACCTACGAGCAGTACTTC. Its protein is CASSRDGLAGGMTYEQYF.

The J gene is TRBJ2-1, the V gene TRBV6-6, with 10 bases lining up with TRBD1. CDR1 is MNHNY and CDR2 is SVGAGI in the germline V gene (reference sequence). The CDR3 contains 13 residues. V lost 4 bases, J lost 9 bases, and 3 bases stayed unmatched. The CDR3 region has the DNA TGTGCCAGCAGTTTGGACAGGGGGAGTGAGCAGTTCTTC. The encoded protein is CASSLDRGSEQFF.

The V call is TRBV28, the J call TRBJ2-7; D is ambiguous. The ends were cut back, 7 bases at V and 4 bases at J, with 11 bases in the middle. From germline, CDR1 is MDHEN and CDR2 SYDVKM. The CDR3 totals 12 residues. This CDR3 is CASTLPPYEQYF. CDR3 DNA sequence: TGTGCCAGCACCCTTCCCCCGTACGAGCAGTACTTC.

This chain uses TRBV7-2 with TRBJ1-5; 7 nucleotides line up with TRBD1. Germline V gene sequence: CDR1 SGHTA, CDR2 FQGNSA. V shed 1 base and J 1 base; nucleotides not matched to a gene: 4. The CDR3 has 16 amino acids. This chain's CDR3 is CASSLGAGGSNQPQHF. CDR3 nucleotide sequence: TGTGCCAGCAGCTTAGGGGCAGGGGGAAGCAATCAGCCCCAGCATTTT.

The chain has TRBV20-1 and TRBJ1-2, with no clear D. CDR1 and CDR2 from the germline V gene are DFQATT and SNEGSKA (reference sequence). Trimming took 0 bases from V and 5 from J, leaving 4 bases between them. The CDR3 totals 11 residues. The CDR3 spells CSARDSYGYTF. DNA for the CDR3: TGCAGTGCTAGAGACTCGTATGGCTACACCTTC.

The rearrangement links TRBV15 to TRBJ2-1; TRBD1 matches at 9 bases. Germline V gene data show CDR1 as LNHNV and CDR2 as YYDKDF (reference sequence). V trimming: 4 bases; J trimming: 8 bases; junction bases outside the gene matches: 12. There are 16 residues in the CDR3. The CDR3 region has the DNA TGTGCCACCAGCACGGAATCCGGGACAGGGAGAGATGAGCAGTTCTTC. Translating gives CATSTESGTGRDEQFF.

This clone was seen just once. The chain has TRBV28 and TRBJ1-1, with TRBD1 as a possible D gene (6 bases). CDR3 size: 14 residues. CDR1 and CDR2 (germline): MDHEN, SYDVKM. The V and J ends lost 8 bases and 4 bases respectively, with 17 bases between them. Here the CDR3 reads CASLPSTGTTEAFF. CDR3 DNA: TGTGCCAGCTTACCCTCGACAGGTACCACTGAAGCTTTCTTT. The full variable domain, its missing parts supplied by reference TRBV28 and TRBJ1-1, is DVKVTQSSRYLVKRTGEKVFLECVQDMDHENMFWYRQDPGLGLRLIYFSYDVKMKEKGDIPEGYSVSREKKERFSLILESASTNQTSMYLCASLPSTGTTEAFFGQGTRLTVV.

This clone was counted once. V usage is TRBV7-8 and J usage is TRBJ1-2; TRBD1 is a possible D gene (6 bases). Germline V gene data show CDR1 as SGHVS and CDR2 as FQNEAQ. The CDR3 covers 14 residues. V lost 1 base to trimming and J lost 0 bases, with 6 bases between them. As DNA, the CDR3 is TGTGCCAGCAGCTTAGACAGGGCTAACTATGGCTACACCTTC. Translation gives CASSLDRANYGYTF.

The V call is TRBV4-1, the J call TRBJ1-1; a weak D match, TRBD1 (5 bases). This CDR3 has 14 residues. Trimming cost V 2 bases and J 3 bases, with 10 bases left between them. Germline loops: CDR1 MGHRA, CDR2 YSYEKL. The CDR3 sequence: CASSQRGGYTEAFF. DNA of the CDR3: TGCGCCAGCAGCCAACGGGGGGGGTACACTGAAGCTTTCTTT.

The chain carries TRBV28 and TRBJ2-4; D perhaps matches TRBD2 (6 bases). CDR3 length equals 14 residues. V dropped 7 bases and J dropped 3 bases, with 13 bases sitting between them. Germline CDR1 and CDR2: MDHEN and SYDVKM. The CDR3 protein is CASIAPGSKNIQYF. The CDR3 DNA reads as TGTGCCAGCATCGCTCCCGGGAGCAAAAACATTCAGTACTTC.

The V and J genes are TRBV7-2 and TRBJ2-7, with 13 positions matching TRBD2. J lost 10 bases, V lost 1 base, and 4 bases had no gene match. In germline, CDR1 is SGHTA, CDR2 FQGNSA. The length of the CDR3 is 14 residues. The CDR3 here is CASSLGLAGGSQYF. DNA for the CDR3: TGTGCCAGCAGCTTAGGACTAGCGGGGGGCTCACAGTACTTC. The variable domain in full, with the rest retrieved from reference TRBV7-2 and TRBJ2-7, is GAGVSQSPSNKVTEKGKDVELRCDPISGHTALYWYRQSLGQGLEFLIYFQGNSAPDKSGLPSDRFSAERTGGSVSTLTIQRTQQEDSAVYLCASSLGLAGGSQYFGPGTRLTVT.

This chain connects TRBV5-1 to TRBJ1-6, with 8 bases matching TRBD1. Germline CDR1 and CDR2: SGHRS and YFSETQ. This CDR3 comprises 15 residues. Losses at the gene ends were 2 bases for V and 3 bases for J; bases not matched to a gene: 1. The CDR3 DNA follows: TGCGCCAGCAGCTTAACAGGGGGCTATAATTCACCCCTCCACTTT. It is translated as CASSLTGGYNSPLHF.

The chain recombines TRBV18 with TRBJ1-4, with D unclear. Trimming pared 2 bases from V and 1 base from J, leaving 20 bases between. The CDR3 has 19 residues. The V gene's germline CDR1 is KGHSH and CDR2 LQKENI. CDR3 sequence: CASSPNYAGDDVTNEKLFF. The CDR3 nucleotides are TGTGCCAGCTCACCAAATTATGCAGGTGATGACGTAACTAATGAAAAACTGTTTTTT.

This rearrangement joins TRBV7-2 to TRBJ2-2, with a weak D call TRBD2 (5 bases). Trimming shortened V by 2 bases and J by 4 bases, and 8 bases separated the two germline ends. The CDR3 contains 14 residues. Germline loops: CDR1 SGHTA, CDR2 FQGNSA. CDR3 amino acids: CASSLLGSTGELFF. The CDR3 DNA is TGTGCCAGCAGCTTATTGGGGAGCACCGGGGAGCTGTTTTTT.

The V gene is TRBV27, the J gene TRBJ1-3, with a tentative D call TRBD1 (5 bases). Trimming removed 3 bases at V and 0 bases at J, with 12 bases between. Germline CDR1 and CDR2: MNHEY and SMNVEV (reference sequence). This CDR3 region has 16 residues. Here the CDR3 reads CASSFSMGGSGNTIYF. The CDR3 DNA reads TGTGCCAGCAGTTTCAGCATGGGGGGCTCTGGAAACACCATATATTTT.